This record looks at one T cell receptor (beta chain) sequence and its context. Its antigen is not identified. The source of the sample is a study of T cell responses to AZD1222 COVID-19 vaccine. Notes on the study in general: Spike-spanning, vaccine-associated CD4 TCRs were dominant at 160-218 and 743-854.

Repertoires were generated with immunoSEQ multiplex PCR, while TCRdb's copy carries only in-frame clones and drops some. The sample includes 140,000 to 150,000 clones, approximately 86% of them seen just once. The CDR3 loop spans 12 amino acids. V lost 0 bases, J lost 9 bases, and 6 bases lay in between. Germline V gives CDR1 LGHNA, CDR2 YNFKEQ. This chain links TRBV4-2 with TRBJ2-1; D is uncertain. This TCR was recovered from an adult who received the AZD1222 COVID-19 vaccine. The specimen was peripheral blood, collected 28 days after the second AZD1222 dose. The CDR3 is CASSQDRAEQFF. DNA for the CDR3: TGTGCCAGCAGCCAAGATCGGGCTGAGCAGTTCTTC.